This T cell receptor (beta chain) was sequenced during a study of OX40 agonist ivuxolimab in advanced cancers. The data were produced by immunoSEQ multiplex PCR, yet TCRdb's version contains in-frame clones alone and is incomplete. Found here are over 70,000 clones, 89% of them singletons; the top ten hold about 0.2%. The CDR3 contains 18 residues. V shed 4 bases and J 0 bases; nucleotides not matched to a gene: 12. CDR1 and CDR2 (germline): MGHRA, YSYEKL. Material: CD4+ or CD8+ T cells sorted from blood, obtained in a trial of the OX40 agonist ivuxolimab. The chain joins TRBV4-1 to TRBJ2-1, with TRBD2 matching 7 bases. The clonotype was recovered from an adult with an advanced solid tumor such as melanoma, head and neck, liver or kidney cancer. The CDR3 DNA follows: TGCGCCAGCAGCCTAAGAATTAGCGGGTCGAGCTCCTACAATGAGCAGTTCTTC. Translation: CASSLRISGSSSYNEQFF.